Detailed here is one T cell receptor beta chain. This entry belongs to a study of blood T cell repertoires in COVID-19. The repertoire was sequenced with immunoSEQ multiplex PCR; TCRdb's copy has only in-frame clones and lacks some. The data show hundreds of thousands of clones, around nine tenths seen once. This clonotype originated in a woman between 50 and 59 years old who had recovered from COVID-19. Sequencing input: PBMCs or T cells enriched from blood (not recorded which).

The CDR3: CASSLNGDRVTGELFF. The CDR3, as DNA: TGTGCCAGCAGCTTAAACGGGGACAGGGTAACCGGGGAGCTGTTTTTT. The J gene is TRBJ2-2, the V gene TRBV7-3; 9 bases line up with TRBD1. CDR3 length: 16 amino acids. V dropped 1 base and J dropped 5; count of bases not matched to a gene: 5. CDR1 and CDR2 from the germline V gene are SGHTA and FQGTGA.